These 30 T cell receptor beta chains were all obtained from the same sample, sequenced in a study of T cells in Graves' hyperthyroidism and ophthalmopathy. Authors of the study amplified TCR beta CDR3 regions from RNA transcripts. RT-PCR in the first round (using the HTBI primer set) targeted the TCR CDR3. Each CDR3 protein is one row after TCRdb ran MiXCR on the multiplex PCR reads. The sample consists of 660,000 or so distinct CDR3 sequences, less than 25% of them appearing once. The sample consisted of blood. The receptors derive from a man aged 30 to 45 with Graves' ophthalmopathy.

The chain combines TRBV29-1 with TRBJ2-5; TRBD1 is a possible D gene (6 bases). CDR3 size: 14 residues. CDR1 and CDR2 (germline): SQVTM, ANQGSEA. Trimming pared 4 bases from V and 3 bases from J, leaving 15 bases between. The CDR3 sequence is CSVVGAPAKETQYF. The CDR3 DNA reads TGCAGCGTTGTGGGGGCCCCCGCGAAAGAGACCCAGTACTTC. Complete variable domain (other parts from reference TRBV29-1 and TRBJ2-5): SAVISQKPSRDICQRGTSLTIQCQVDSQVTMMFWYRQQPGQSLTLIATANQGSEATYESGFVIDKFPISRPNLTFSTLTVSNMSPEDSSIYLCSVVGAPAKETQYFGPGTRLLVL.

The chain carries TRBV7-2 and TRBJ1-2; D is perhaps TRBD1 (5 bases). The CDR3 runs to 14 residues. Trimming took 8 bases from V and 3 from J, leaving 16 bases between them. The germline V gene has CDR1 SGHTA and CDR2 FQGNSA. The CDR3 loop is CASGKRGFYYGYTF. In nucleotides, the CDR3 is TGTGCCAGCGGGAAAAGGGGCTTCTACTATGGCTACACCTTC.

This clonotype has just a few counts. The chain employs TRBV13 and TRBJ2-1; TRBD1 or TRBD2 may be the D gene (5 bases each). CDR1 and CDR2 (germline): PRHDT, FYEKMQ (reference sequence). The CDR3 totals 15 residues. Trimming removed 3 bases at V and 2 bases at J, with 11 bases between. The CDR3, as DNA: TGTGCCAGCAGCTTCAGGGCTAGCCCCTACAATGAGCAGTTCTTC. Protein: CASSFRASPYNEQFF.

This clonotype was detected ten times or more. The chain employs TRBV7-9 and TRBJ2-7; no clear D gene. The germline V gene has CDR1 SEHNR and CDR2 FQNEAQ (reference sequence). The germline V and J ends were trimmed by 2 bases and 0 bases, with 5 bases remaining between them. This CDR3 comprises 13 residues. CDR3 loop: CASSLQSSYEQYF. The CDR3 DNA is TGTGCCAGCAGCTTACAGAGCTCCTACGAGCAGTACTTC.

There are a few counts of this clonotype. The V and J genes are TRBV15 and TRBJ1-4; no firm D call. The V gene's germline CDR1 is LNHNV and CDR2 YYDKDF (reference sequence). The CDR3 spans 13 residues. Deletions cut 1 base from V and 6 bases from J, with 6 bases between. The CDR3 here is CATSRARDEKLFF. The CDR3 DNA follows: TGTGCCACCAGCAGAGCCCGAGATGAAAAACTGTTTTTT.

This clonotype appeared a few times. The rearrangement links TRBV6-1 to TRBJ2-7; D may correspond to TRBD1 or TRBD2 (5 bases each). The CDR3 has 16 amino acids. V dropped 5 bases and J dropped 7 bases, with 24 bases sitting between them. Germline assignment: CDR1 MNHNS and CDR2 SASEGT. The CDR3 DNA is TGTGCCAGCAGTTACGCGTCGCGGGTGGGGCGACGGGAGCAGTACTTC. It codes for CASSYASRVGRREQYF.

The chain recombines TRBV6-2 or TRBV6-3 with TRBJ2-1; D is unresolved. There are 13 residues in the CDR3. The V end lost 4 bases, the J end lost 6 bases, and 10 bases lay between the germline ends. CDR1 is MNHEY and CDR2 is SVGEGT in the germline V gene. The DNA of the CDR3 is TGTGCCAGCAGTTTCGTGGAATTCAATGAGCAGTTCTTC. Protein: CASSFVEFNEQFF.

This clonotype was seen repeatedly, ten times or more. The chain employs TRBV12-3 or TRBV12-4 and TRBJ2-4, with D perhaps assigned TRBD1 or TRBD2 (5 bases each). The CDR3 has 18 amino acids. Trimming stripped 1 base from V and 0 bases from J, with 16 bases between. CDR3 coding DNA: TGTGCCAGCAGTTTAGGGGGACCGACAGAACTAGCCAAAAACATTCAGTACTTC. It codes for CASSLGGPTELAKNIQYF.

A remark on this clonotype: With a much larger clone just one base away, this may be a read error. The CDR3 sequence: CASSEGYLNTGAFF. DNA of the CDR3: TGTGCCAGCAGCGAAGGGTACCTGAACACTGGAGCTTTCTTT. The V gene is TRBV12-3 or TRBV12-4, the J gene TRBJ1-1; D remains unclear. There are 14 residues in the CDR3.

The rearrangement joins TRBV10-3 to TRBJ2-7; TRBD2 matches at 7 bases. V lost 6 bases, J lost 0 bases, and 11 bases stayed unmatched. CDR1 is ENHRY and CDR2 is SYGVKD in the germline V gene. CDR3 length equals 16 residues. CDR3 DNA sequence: TGTGCCATCAGGGGGGGAGGGCTCGTCGGCTCCTACGAGCAGTACTTC. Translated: CAIRGGGLVGSYEQYF.

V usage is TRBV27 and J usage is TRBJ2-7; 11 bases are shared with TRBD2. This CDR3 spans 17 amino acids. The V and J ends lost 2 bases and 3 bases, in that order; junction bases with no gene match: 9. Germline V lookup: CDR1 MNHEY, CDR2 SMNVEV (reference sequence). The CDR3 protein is CASSLLGTSGRNYEQYF. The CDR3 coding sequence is TGTGCCAGCAGTTTACTCGGGACTAGCGGAAGAAACTACGAGCAGTACTTC.

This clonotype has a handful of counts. CDR3 residues: CASSGLAGANTGELFF. Written as DNA, the CDR3 is TGTGCCAGCAGTGGGCTAGCGGGAGCGAACACCGGGGAGCTGTTTTTT. The genes are TRBV2 and TRBJ2-2, with 10 bases identical to TRBD2. The trim removed 4 bases at V and 0 bases at J, leaving 2 bases unmatched. CDR1 is SNHLY and CDR2 is FYNNEI in the germline V gene. The CDR3 covers 16 residues.

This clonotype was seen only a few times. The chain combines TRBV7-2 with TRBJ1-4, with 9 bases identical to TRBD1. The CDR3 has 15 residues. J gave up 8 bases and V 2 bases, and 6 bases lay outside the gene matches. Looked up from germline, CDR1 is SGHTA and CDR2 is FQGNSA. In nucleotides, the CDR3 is TGTGCCAGCAGCTTAAGCGGGACAGGGTCAGAAAAACTGTTTTTT. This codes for CASSLSGTGSEKLFF.

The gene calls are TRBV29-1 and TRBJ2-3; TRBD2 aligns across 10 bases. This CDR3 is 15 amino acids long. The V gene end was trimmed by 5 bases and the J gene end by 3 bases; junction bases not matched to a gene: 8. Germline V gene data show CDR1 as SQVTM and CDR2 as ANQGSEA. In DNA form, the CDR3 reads TGCAGCGTTACAGCGGGAGGGCCAGGGACAGATACGCAGTATTTT. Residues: CSVTAGGPGTDTQYF.

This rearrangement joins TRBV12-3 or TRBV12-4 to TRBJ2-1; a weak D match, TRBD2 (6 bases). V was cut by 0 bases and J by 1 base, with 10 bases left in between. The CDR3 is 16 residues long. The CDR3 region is CASSLAGGQSYNEQFF. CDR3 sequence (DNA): TGTGCCAGCAGTTTAGCGGGAGGCCAATCCTACAATGAGCAGTTCTTC.

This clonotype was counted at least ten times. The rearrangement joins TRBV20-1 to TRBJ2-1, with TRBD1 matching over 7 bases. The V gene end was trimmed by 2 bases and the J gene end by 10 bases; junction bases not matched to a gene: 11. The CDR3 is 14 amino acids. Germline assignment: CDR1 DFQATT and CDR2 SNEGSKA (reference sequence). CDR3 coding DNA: TGCAGTGCTAGAAAGACAGGGCTTTTAGGGGAGCAGTTCTTC. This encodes CSARKTGLLGEQFF.

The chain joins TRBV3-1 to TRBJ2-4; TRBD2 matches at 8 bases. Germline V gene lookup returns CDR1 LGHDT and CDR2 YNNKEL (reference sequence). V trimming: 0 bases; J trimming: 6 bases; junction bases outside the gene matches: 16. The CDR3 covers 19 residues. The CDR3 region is CASSQDRWLAGHETNIQYF. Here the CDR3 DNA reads TGTGCCAGCAGCCAAGATCGGTGGCTAGCGGGCCACGAGACAAACATTCAGTACTTC.

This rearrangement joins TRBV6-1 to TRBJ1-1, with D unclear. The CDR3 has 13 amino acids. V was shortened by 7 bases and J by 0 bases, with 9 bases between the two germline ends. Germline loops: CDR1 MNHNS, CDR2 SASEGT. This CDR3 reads CASKRQVNTEAFF. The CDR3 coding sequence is TGTGCCAGCAAACGGCAAGTGAACACTGAAGCTTTCTTT.

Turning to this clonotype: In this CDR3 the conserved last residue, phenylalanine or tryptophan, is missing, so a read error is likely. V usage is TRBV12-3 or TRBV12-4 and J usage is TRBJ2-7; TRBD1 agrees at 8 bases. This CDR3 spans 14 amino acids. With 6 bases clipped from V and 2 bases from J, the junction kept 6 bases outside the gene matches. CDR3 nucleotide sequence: TGTGCCAGCAGCCTCGGGACAGGTGCCTACGAGCAGTACCTC. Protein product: CASSLGTGAYEQYL.

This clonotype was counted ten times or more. The CDR3 DNA reads as TGTGCCTGGAGTTCCGGGGGGCTTAATGAGCAGTTCTTC. Its translation is CAWSSGGLNEQFF. The J gene is TRBJ2-1, the V gene TRBV30; possibly TRBD2 for D (7 bases). Germline loops: CDR1 GTSNPN, CDR2 SVGIG (reference sequence). V lost 2 bases and J lost 7, with 12 bases in between. The CDR3 covers 13 residues.

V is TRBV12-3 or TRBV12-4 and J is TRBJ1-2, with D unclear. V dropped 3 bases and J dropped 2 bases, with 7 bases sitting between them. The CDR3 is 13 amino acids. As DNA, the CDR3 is TGTGCCAGCAGTTTCAGGAGGAACTATGGCTACACCTTC. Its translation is CASSFRRNYGYTF.

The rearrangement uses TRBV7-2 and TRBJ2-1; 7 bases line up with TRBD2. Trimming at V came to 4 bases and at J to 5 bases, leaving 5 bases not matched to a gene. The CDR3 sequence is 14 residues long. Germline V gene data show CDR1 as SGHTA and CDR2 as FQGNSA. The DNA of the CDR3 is TGTGCCAGCAGCTCTCGACTAGCACACAATGAGCAGTTCTTC. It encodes CASSSRLAHNEQFF.

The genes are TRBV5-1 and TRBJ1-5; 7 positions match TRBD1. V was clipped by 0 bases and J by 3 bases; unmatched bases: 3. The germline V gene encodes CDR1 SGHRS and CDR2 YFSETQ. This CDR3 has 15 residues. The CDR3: CASSLGGQINQPQHF. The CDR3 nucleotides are TGCGCCAGCAGCTTGGGGGGACAGATCAATCAGCCCCAGCATTTT.

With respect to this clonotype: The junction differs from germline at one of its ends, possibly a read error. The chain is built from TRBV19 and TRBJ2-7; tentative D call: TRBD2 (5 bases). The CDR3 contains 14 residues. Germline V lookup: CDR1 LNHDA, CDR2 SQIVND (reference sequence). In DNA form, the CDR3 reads TGTGCCAGTAGTATGGTGGGGAGCTCCTACGAGCAGTGCTTC. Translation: CASSMVGSSYEQCF.

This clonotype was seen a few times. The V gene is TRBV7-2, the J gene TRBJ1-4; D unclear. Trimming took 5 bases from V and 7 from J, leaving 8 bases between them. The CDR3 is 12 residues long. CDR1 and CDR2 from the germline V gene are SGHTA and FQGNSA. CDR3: CASSPQPEKLFF. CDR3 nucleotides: TGTGCCAGCAGCCCCCAGCCTGAAAAACTGTTTTTT.

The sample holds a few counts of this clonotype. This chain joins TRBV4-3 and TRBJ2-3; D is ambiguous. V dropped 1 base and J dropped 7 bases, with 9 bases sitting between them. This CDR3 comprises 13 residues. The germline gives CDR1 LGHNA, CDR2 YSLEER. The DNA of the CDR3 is TGCGCCAGCAGCCAAGGTCGTTCAAATACGCAGTATTTT. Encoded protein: CASSQGRSNTQYF.

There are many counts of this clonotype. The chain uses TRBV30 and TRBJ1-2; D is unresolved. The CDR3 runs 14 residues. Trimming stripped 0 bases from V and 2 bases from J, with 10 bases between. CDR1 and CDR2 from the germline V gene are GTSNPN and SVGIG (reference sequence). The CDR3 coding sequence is TGTGCCTGGAGTGTGGGATTTGCAAACTATGGCTACACCTTC. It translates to CAWSVGFANYGYTF. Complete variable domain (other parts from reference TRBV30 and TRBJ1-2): SQTIHQWPATLVQPVGSPLSLECTVEGTSNPNLYWYRQAAGRGLQLLFYSVGIGQISSEVPQNLSASRPQDRQFILSSKKLLLSDSGFYLCAWSVGFANYGYTFGSGTRLTVV.

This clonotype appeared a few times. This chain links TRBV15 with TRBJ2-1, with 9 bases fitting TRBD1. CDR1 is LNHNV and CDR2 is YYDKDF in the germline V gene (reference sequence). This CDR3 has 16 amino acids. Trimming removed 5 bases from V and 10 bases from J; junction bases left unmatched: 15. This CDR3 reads CATSGTMDRGTQEQFF. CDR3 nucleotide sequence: TGTGCCACCAGCGGGACTATGGACAGGGGAACCCAGGAGCAGTTCTTC.

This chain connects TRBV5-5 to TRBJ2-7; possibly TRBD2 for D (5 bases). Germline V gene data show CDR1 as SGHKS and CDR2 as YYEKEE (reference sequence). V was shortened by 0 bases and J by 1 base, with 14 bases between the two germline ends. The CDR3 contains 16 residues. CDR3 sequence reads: CASSLGYERYSYEQYF. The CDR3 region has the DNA TGTGCCAGCAGCTTGGGTTACGAGCGGTATTCCTACGAGCAGTACTTC. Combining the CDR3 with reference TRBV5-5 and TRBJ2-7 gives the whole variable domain DAGVTQSPTHLIKTRGQQVTLRCSPISGHKSVSWYQQVLGQGPQFIFQYYEKEERGRGNFPDRFSARQFPNYSSELNVNALLLGDSALYLCASSLGYERYSYEQYFGPGTRLTVT.

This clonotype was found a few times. CDR3 DNA: TGCGCCAGCAGCCGTTCACATCTGACAGAGAATGAAAAACTGTTTTTT. Amino acid sequence: CASSRSHLTENEKLFF. The V and J genes are TRBV4-1 and TRBJ1-4; D possibly corresponds to TRBD1 (5 bases). Trimming cost V 4 bases and J 5 bases, with 17 bases left between them. This CDR3 contains 16 residues. Germline lookup yields CDR1 MGHRA and CDR2 YSYEKL.